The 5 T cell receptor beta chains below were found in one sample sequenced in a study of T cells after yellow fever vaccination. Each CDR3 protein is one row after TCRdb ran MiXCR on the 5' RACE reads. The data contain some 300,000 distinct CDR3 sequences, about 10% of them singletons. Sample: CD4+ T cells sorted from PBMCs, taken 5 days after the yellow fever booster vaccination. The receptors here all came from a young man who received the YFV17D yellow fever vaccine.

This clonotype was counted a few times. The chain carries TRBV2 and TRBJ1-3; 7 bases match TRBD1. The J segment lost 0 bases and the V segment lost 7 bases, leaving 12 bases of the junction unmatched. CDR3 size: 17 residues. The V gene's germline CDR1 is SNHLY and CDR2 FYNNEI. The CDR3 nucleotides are TGTGCCAGCATTTCCCTAAACCGGGACAGCTCTGGAAACACCATATATTTT. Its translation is CASISLNRDSSGNTIYF.

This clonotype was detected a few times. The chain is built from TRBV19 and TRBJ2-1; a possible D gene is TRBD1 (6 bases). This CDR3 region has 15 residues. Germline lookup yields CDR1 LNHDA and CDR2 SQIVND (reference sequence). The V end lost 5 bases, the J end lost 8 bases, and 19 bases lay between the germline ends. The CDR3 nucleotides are TGTGCCAGTAGTCCATTCCGGACAGTTTCGGATGAGCAGTTCTTC. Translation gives CASSPFRTVSDEQFF.

CDR3 DNA sequence: TGTGCCAGCAGTTTACACCGAAATCAGCCCCAGCATTTT. Protein sequence: CASSLHRNQPQHF. V and J are TRBV12-3 or TRBV12-4 and TRBJ1-5, with D uncertain. The CDR3 runs 13 residues. Trimming shortened V by 2 bases and J by 4 bases, and 6 bases separated the two germline ends.

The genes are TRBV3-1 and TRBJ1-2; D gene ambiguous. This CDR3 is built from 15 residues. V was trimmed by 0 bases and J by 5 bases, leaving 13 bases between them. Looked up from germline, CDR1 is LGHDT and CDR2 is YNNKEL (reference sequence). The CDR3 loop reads CASSQDRSAAYGYTF. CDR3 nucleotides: TGTGCCAGCAGCCAAGATAGGAGTGCCGCTTATGGCTACACCTTC.

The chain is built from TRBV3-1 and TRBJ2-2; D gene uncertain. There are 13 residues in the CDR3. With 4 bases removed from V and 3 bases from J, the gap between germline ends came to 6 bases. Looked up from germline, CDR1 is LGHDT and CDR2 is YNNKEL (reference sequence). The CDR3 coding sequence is TGTGCCAGCAGCCCCCGGGACACCGGGGAGCTGTTTTTT. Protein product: CASSPRDTGELFF.